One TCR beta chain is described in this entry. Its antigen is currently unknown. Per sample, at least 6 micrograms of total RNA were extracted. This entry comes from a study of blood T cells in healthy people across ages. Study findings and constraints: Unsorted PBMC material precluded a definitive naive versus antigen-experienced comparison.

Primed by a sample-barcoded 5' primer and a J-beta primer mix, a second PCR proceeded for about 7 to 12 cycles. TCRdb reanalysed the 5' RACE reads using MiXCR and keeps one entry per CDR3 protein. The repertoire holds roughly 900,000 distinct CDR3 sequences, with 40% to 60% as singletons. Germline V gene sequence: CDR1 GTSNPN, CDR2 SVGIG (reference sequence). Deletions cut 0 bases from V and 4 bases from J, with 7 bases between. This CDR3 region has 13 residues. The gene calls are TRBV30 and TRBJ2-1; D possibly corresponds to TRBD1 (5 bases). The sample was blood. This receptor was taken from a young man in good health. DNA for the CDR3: TGTGCCTGGAGTGTGGCAGGGTACAATGAGCAGTTCTTC. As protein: CAWSVAGYNEQFF.